What follows are 19 T cell receptor beta chains derived from one specimen sequenced in a study of glioma-infiltrating T cells. The iRepertoire nested amplicon-rescue multiplex PCR amplified TCR alpha and beta CDR3s from RNA. TCRdb processed the multiplex PCR reads anew with MiXCR; each CDR3 protein has one entry. The table records about 140,000 distinct CDR3 sequences, 35% to 50% of them present only once. Sequenced input: glioma tissue, nonneoplastic brain tissue, or PBMCs (not recorded which). These receptors originate from a human donor with low-grade glioma or glioblastoma, undergoing nonglioma brain surgery, or in good health (not recorded which).

The rearrangement uses TRBV7-8 and TRBJ2-5; 10 bases agree with TRBD2. With 9 bases clipped from V and 1 base from J, the junction kept 5 bases outside the gene matches. The CDR3 contains 14 residues. The germline gives CDR1 SGHVS, CDR2 FQNEAQ. The CDR3 is CASTIAGGQETQYF. The CDR3, as DNA: TGTGCCAGTACTATAGCGGGAGGCCAAGAGACCCAGTACTTC.

The chain has TRBV7-9 and TRBJ2-3; tentative D call: TRBD1 (6 bases). The germline V gene has CDR1 SEHNR and CDR2 FQNEAQ (reference sequence). Trimming shortened V by 4 bases and J by 2 bases, and 13 bases separated the two germline ends. The CDR3 has 15 amino acids. Here the CDR3 DNA reads TGTGCCAGCAGCTCCGGGACACAGTCCACAGATACGCAGTATTTT. Protein: CASSSGTQSTDTQYF.

In its sample, this clonotype was seen many times. V is TRBV6-1 and J is TRBJ2-1; D remains ambiguous. V lost 6 bases, J lost 0 bases, and 9 bases lay in between. The CDR3 length is 14 residues. CDR1 is MNHNS, CDR2 SASEGT, per germline. For the CDR3, the DNA is TGTGCCAGCAGGATCCGCGGCTCCTACAATGAGCAGTTCTTC. Amino acid sequence: CASRIRGSYNEQFF.

A few counts support this clonotype. This rearrangement joins TRBV2 to TRBJ2-7; D is tentatively TRBD1 or TRBD2 (7 bases each). V lost 6 bases, J lost 0 bases, and 18 bases lay in between. CDR3 length: 16 residues. Germline values: CDR1 SNHLY, CDR2 FYNNEI. The CDR3 region is CASRKSWEGASYEQYF. The CDR3 nucleotides read TGTGCCAGCAGGAAGTCGTGGGAGGGGGCCTCCTACGAGCAGTACTTC.

In this sample, this clonotype turned up a few times. The chain joins TRBV28 to TRBJ1-5; D is unclear. In germline, CDR1 is MDHEN, CDR2 SYDVKM. V was shortened by 2 bases and J by 2 bases, with 7 bases between the two germline ends. The CDR3 extends over 14 amino acids. The CDR3 region has the DNA TGTGCCAGCAGTTTAGGGTTAGGCAATCAGCCCCAGCATTTT. This sequence encodes CASSLGLGNQPQHF.

V is TRBV6-2 or TRBV6-3 and J is TRBJ2-1, with D perhaps assigned TRBD1 or TRBD2 (5 bases each). CDR3 size: 15 residues. The germline V and J ends were trimmed by 5 bases and 5 bases, with 16 bases remaining between them. Per the germline V gene, CDR1 is MNHEY and CDR2 is SVGEGT. The CDR3 sequence: CASSPWDDAHNEQFF. CDR3 nucleotides: TGTGCCAGCAGTCCCTGGGACGATGCCCACAATGAGCAGTTCTTC.

J is TRBJ2-5 and V is TRBV7-2, with 8 positions matching TRBD2. The J segment lost 5 bases and the V segment lost 1 base, leaving 9 bases of the junction unmatched. Germline CDR1 SGHTA, CDR2 FQGNSA. The length of the CDR3 is 16 residues. This CDR3 reads CASSLESGRGVETQYF. CDR3 in DNA: TGTGCCAGCAGCTTAGAAAGCGGGAGAGGTGTGGAGACCCAGTACTTC. Supplemented by reference TRBV7-2 and TRBJ2-5, the full variable domain reads GAGVSQSPSNKVTEKGKDVELRCDPISGHTALYWYRQSLGQGLEFLIYFQGNSAPDKSGLPSDRFSAERTGGSVSTLTIQRTQQEDSAVYLCASSLESGRGVETQYFGPGTRLLVL.

This clonotype has only a few counts. The V call is TRBV27, the J call TRBJ2-1; D might be TRBD2 (7 bases). This CDR3 comprises 15 residues. V was cut by 3 bases and J by 7 bases, with 16 bases left in between. Per the germline V gene, CDR1 is MNHEY and CDR2 is SMNVEV (reference sequence). The DNA of the CDR3 is TGTGCCAGCAGTTTCGGGGGGCGTACCAAGAATGAGCAGTTCTTC. It yields the protein CASSFGGRTKNEQFF.

V gene TRBV6-6 combines with J gene TRBJ1-2; perhaps TRBD1 as D (6 bases). The V gene's germline CDR1 is MNHNY and CDR2 SVGAGI (reference sequence). This CDR3 comprises 14 residues. V gave up 2 bases and J gave up 1 base, with 8 bases separating them. The DNA of the CDR3 is TGTGCCAGCAGTTACGCAGGGGTTAACTATGGCTACACCTTC. Encoded protein: CASSYAGVNYGYTF.

Remarks on this clonotype: Given a much more abundant clone one base away, this may be a read error. The chain couples TRBV6-5 to TRBJ1-6; weak D call: TRBD1 (6 bases). In germline, CDR1 is MNHEY, CDR2 SVGAGI. This CDR3 has 15 amino acids. The CDR3 DNA sequence: TGTGCCAGCAGTTACTCGGACAGCTTCAATTCACCCATCCACTTT. It specifies CASSYSDSFNSPIHF.

This clonotype was detected only a few times. The rearrangement uses TRBV7-9 and TRBJ2-7, with 10 bases fitting TRBD2. Germline V gene sequence: CDR1 SEHNR, CDR2 FQNEAQ (reference sequence). The CDR3 extends over 17 amino acids. V lost 1 base and J lost 0; bases outside the gene matches: 6. CDR3 in amino acids: CASSLGGLADSSYEQYF. The CDR3, as DNA: TGTGCCAGCAGCTTAGGAGGACTAGCGGACAGCTCCTACGAGCAGTACTTC.

V and J are TRBV20-1 and TRBJ2-2, with 8 nucleotides matching TRBD2. Trimming at V came to 3 bases and at J to 2 bases, leaving 5 bases not matched to a gene. There are 15 residues in the CDR3. CDR1 and CDR2 from the germline V gene are DFQATT and SNEGSKA (reference sequence). CDR3 DNA sequence: TGCAGTGCTAGGAAGCGGGAGCATAACACCGGGGAGCTGTTTTTT. This translates into CSARKREHNTGELFF.

This clonotype turned up a few times. The chain has TRBV6-1 and TRBJ1-1; no clear D. Trimming shortened V by 6 bases and J by 3 bases, and 17 bases separated the two germline ends. This CDR3 comprises 15 residues. Germline CDR1 reads MNHNS; CDR2 reads SASEGT. For the CDR3, the DNA is TGTGCCAGCAGCCGGGCCCCGGAAGAATACACTGAAGCTTTCTTT. This encodes CASSRAPEEYTEAFF.

The genes are TRBV20-1 and TRBJ2-1; 8 bases are shared with TRBD2. CDR3 length: 14 residues. CDR1 DFQATT and CDR2 SNEGSKA come from the germline V gene (reference sequence). The V segment lost 6 bases and the J segment 8 bases; nucleotides outside the gene matches: 12. Written as DNA, the CDR3 is TGCAGTGCCCATAGGGCCGGGGGGGATTATGAGCAGTTCTTC. Its translation: CSAHRAGGDYEQFF.

In this sample, this clonotype turned up a few times. The chain links TRBV28 to TRBJ2-7; 7 bases align to TRBD1. Germline loops: CDR1 MDHEN, CDR2 SYDVKM. V lost 6 bases to trimming and J lost 12 bases; unmatched junction nucleotides: 14. This CDR3 is built from 13 residues. CDR3: CASSPNTRTGMYF. The CDR3 nucleotides are TGTGCCAGCAGCCCCAACACGAGGACAGGCATGTACTTC.

The table lists this clonotype with many counts. This chain uses TRBV6-1 with TRBJ1-1, with a weak D call TRBD1 (5 bases). Per germline, CDR1 MNHNS and CDR2 SASEGT. The CDR3 consists of 12 residues. With 7 bases removed from V and 0 bases from J, the gap between germline ends came to 6 bases. CDR3 sequence (DNA): TGTGCCAGCACAGGGCTGAACACTGAAGCTTTCTTT. Translated, it gives CASTGLNTEAFF.

This clonotype was detected a few times. DNA for the CDR3: TGTGCCAGCAGCCTGGACCAGATAAGGAAAGATACGCAGTATTTT. Amino acid sequence: CASSLDQIRKDTQYF. This chain uses TRBV7-2 with TRBJ2-3, with D unresolved. V dropped 5 bases and J dropped 5 bases, with 17 bases sitting between them. The CDR3 sequence is 15 residues long. Per the germline V gene, CDR1 is SGHTA and CDR2 is FQGNSA.

Points on this clonotype: The CDR3 does not close with the conserved phenylalanine or tryptophan, likely indicating a read error. This sequence joins TRBV7-7 and TRBJ2-1; TRBD2 matches 12 bases. The CDR3 runs to 14 residues. Looked up from germline, CDR1 is SSHAT and CDR2 is FNYEAQ (reference sequence). CDR3 loop: CASSLAGGPYEQFL. DNA for the CDR3: TGTGCCAGCAGCCTAGCGGGGGGGCCTTATGAGCAGTTCCTC.

In this sample, this clonotype turned up a few times. V usage is TRBV18 and J usage is TRBJ2-3; D uncertain. This CDR3 spans 13 amino acids. Germline CDR1 is KGHSH and CDR2 is LQKENI. V was trimmed by 1 base and J by 1 base, leaving 3 bases between them. CDR3 DNA: TGTGCCAGCTCACCACAGGGCACAGATACGCAGTATTTT. It translates to CASSPQGTDTQYF.